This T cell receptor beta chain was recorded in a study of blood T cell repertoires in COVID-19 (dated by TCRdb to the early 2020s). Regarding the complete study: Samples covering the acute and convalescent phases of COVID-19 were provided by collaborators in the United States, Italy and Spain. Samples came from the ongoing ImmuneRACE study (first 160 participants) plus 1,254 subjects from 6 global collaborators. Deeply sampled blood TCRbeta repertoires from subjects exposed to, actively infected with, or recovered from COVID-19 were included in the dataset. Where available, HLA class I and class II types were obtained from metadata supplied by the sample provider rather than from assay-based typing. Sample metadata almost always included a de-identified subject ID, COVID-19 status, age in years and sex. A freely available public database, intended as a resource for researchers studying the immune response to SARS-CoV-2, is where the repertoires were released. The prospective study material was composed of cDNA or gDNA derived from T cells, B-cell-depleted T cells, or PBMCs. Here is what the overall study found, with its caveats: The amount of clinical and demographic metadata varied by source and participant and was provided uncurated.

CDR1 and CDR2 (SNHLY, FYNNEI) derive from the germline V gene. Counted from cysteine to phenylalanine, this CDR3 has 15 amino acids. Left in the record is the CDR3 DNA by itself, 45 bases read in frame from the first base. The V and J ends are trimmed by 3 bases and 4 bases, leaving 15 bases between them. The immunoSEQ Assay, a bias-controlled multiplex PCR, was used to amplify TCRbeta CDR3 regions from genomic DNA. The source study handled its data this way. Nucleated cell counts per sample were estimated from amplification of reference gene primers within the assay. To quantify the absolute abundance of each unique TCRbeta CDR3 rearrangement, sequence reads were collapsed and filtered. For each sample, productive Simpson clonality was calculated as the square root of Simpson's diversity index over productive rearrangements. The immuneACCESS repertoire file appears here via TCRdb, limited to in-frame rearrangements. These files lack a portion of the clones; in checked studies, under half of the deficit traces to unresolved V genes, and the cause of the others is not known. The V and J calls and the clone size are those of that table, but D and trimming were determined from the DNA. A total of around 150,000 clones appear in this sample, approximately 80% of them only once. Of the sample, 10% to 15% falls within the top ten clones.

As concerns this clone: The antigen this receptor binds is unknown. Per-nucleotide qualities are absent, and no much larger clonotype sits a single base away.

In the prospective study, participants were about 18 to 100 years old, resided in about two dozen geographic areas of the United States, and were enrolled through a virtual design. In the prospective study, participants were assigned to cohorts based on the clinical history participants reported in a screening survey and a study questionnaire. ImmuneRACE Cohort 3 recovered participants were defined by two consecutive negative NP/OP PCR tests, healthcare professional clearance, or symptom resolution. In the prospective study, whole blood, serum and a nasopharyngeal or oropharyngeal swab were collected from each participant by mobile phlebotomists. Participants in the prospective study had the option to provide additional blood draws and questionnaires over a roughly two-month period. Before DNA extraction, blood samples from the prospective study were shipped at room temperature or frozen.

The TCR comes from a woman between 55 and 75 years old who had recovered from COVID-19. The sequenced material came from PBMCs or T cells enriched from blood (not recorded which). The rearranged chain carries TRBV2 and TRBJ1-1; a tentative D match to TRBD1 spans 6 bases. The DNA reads TGTGCCAGCAGTGATCGGGGGCGGGGGATCACTGAAGCTTTCTTT. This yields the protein CASSDRGRGITEAFF.